What follows are 26 T cell receptor beta chains derived from one specimen sequenced in a study of CD8 T cells in ankylosing spondylitis. From the 5' RACE reads, TCRdb called clonotypes with MiXCR, one entry per CDR3 protein. The repertoire holds approximately 340,000 distinct CDR3 sequences, with about 15% as singletons. Input material: blood, either unsorted or a sorted T cell fraction (not recorded which). The source is a male donor with ankylosing spondylitis or in good health (not recorded which).

V and J are TRBV5-1 and TRBJ2-1; D is unresolved. The germline CDR1 and CDR2 sequences are SGHRS and YFSETQ. The length of the CDR3 is 12 residues. Trimming pared 4 bases from V and 15 bases from J, leaving 17 bases between. The CDR3: CASSLTLDAAFF. The CDR3 region has the DNA TGCGCCAGCAGCCTAACCCTGGATGCGGCGTTCTTC. The full variable domain, in which reference TRBV5-1 and TRBJ2-1 provide the parts outside the CDR3, is KAGVTQTPRYLIKTRGQQVTLSCSPISGHRSVSWYQQTPGQGLQFLFEYFSETQRNKGNFPGRFSGRQFSNSRSEMNVSTLELGDSALYLCASSLTLDAAFFGPGTRLTVL.

This clonotype has only a few counts. The V and J genes are TRBV11-2 and TRBJ2-1; 7 bases align to TRBD1. There are 16 residues in the CDR3. With 3 bases clipped from V and 3 bases from J, the junction kept 8 bases outside the gene matches. The V gene's germline CDR1 is SGHAT and CDR2 FQNNGV. The DNA for the CDR3 is TGTGCCAGCAGCTTGGCCTCCGGGACAGACTACAATGAGCAGTTCTTC. This encodes CASSLASGTDYNEQFF.

The gene calls are TRBV3-1 and TRBJ2-1; D gene ambiguous. Trimming left V 2 bases short and J 10 bases short, with 9 bases between. The CDR3 sequence is 12 residues long. Germline V lookup: CDR1 LGHDT, CDR2 YNNKEL (reference sequence). The CDR3 loop reads CASSQPRTEQFF. CDR3 sequence (DNA): TGTGCCAGCAGCCAACCCAGGACCGAGCAGTTCTTC.

The chain joins TRBV20-1 to TRBJ2-7; D is unclear. The germline V gene encodes CDR1 DFQATT and CDR2 SNEGSKA (reference sequence). This CDR3 is 15 amino acids long. Trimming removed 1 base at V and 3 bases at J, with 16 bases between. As DNA, the CDR3 is TGCAGTGCTAGAGGCGACTTAACCAACCACTACGAGCAGTACTTC. Protein: CSARGDLTNHYEQYF.

This clonotype has only a few counts. This chain links TRBV6-5 with TRBJ1-2, with TRBD1 as a possible D gene (6 bases). This CDR3 has 14 residues. Looked up from germline, CDR1 is MNHEY and CDR2 is SVGAGI. V lost 0 bases and J 7 bases, leaving 12 bases between the germline ends. Here the CDR3 reads CASSYSGGAGGYTF. DNA of the CDR3: TGTGCCAGCAGTTACTCGGGGGGCGCGGGTGGCTACACCTTC.

The rearrangement joins TRBV4-2 to TRBJ2-2; 7 nucleotides match TRBD2. This CDR3 has 16 amino acids. V shed 4 bases, J shed 0 bases, and the junction held 5 bases outside the gene matches. Germline-derived CDR1 and CDR2 are LGHNA and YNFKEQ. CDR3 DNA sequence: TGTGCCAGCAGCCGCGAGCGGGGATCGAACACCGGGGAGCTGTTTTTT. It codes for CASSRERGSNTGELFF.

This clonotype was counted between two and nine times. The chain employs TRBV5-1 and TRBJ2-1; D remains ambiguous. The CDR3 is 14 amino acids. CDR1 and CDR2 from the germline V gene are SGHRS and YFSETQ. V lost 3 bases and J 8 bases, leaving 15 bases between the germline ends. The CDR3 bases are TGCGCCAGCAGCTGGCTCGGAGAACGGGATGAGCAGTTCTTC. Encoded protein: CASSWLGERDEQFF.

This clonotype has more than one count but fewer than ten. The chain is built from TRBV6-1 and TRBJ2-2, with D possibly matching TRBD2 (6 bases). The CDR3 runs to 14 residues. Looked up from germline, CDR1 is MNHNS and CDR2 is SASEGT. Trimming left V 7 bases short and J 2 bases short, with 11 bases between. CDR3: CASIPGTNTGELFF. The DNA of the CDR3 is TGTGCCAGCATCCCCGGGACTAACACCGGGGAGCTGTTTTTT.

V is TRBV12-3 or TRBV12-4 and J is TRBJ2-7; 11 bases line up with TRBD2. The CDR3 is 15 amino acids. V lost 2 bases, J lost 5 bases, and 5 bases stayed unmatched. The CDR3 nucleotides read TGTGCCAGCAGTTTAAGCCTAGCGGGAGGCCACGAGCAGTACTTC. Its protein product is CASSLSLAGGHEQYF.

This clonotype has a handful of counts. V is TRBV9 and J is TRBJ1-5; 7 bases line up with TRBD1. In germline, CDR1 is SGDLS, CDR2 YYNGEE. Germline trimming cut 1 base from V and 6 bases from J; bases unmatched to any gene: 7. The CDR3 spans 15 residues. CDR3: CASSVSGGKGQPQHF. In nucleotides, the CDR3 is TGTGCCAGCAGCGTATCAGGGGGTAAGGGTCAGCCCCAGCATTTT.

As to this clonotype: A read error may account for a junction end that differs from germline. The J gene is TRBJ2-1, the V gene TRBV12-3 or TRBV12-4; tentatively, D is TRBD1 (6 bases). The CDR3 has 17 residues. The CDR3 reads CASSFITGPSSYNDQFF. CDR3 DNA sequence: TGTGCCAGCAGTTTTATCACAGGGCCGAGCTCCTACAATGATCAGTTCTTC.

This clonotype was observed at least ten times. This chain connects TRBV7-9 to TRBJ2-5; D is perhaps TRBD2 (6 bases). Germline V gene lookup returns CDR1 SEHNR and CDR2 FQNEAQ (reference sequence). Deletions cut 4 bases from V and 7 bases from J, with 16 bases between. The CDR3 contains 14 residues. As DNA, the CDR3 is TGTGCCAGCAGCTCAGCGGGTACGGAAGGGACCCAGTACTTC. Encoded protein: CASSSAGTEGTQYF.

In its sample, this clonotype was seen a few times. The chain couples TRBV5-6 to TRBJ1-4; D uncertain. The V gene's germline CDR1 is SGHDT and CDR2 YYEEEE. V lost 4 bases, J lost 7 bases, and 5 bases lay in between. The CDR3 contains 11 residues. The CDR3, as DNA: TGTGCCAGCAGCGGCGGTGAAAAACTGTTTTTT. It encodes CASSGGEKLFF. The full variable domain, completed using reference TRBV5-6 and TRBJ1-4, is DAGVTQSPTHLIKTRGQQVTLRCSPKSGHDTVSWYQQALGQGPQFIFQYYEEEERQRGNFPDRFSGHQFPNYSSELNVNALLLGDSALYLCASSGGEKLFFGSGTQLSVL.

The chain links TRBV27 to TRBJ2-5; D unresolved. CDR3 length equals 15 residues. Trimming removed 3 bases at V and 5 bases at J, with 16 bases between. Germline CDR1 is MNHEY and CDR2 is SMNVEV (reference sequence). In DNA, the CDR3 is TGTGCCAGCAGTTTCCACCCCAGTGGCTCGGAGACCCAGTACTTC. Translation: CASSFHPSGSETQYF.

This chain joins TRBV4-1 and TRBJ1-1; D remains unclear. With 0 bases removed from V and 7 bases from J, the gap between germline ends came to 9 bases. The CDR3 has 13 amino acids. Germline CDR1 and CDR2: MGHRA and YSYEKL. CDR3 in amino acids: CASSQDSGLEAFF. The CDR3 nucleotides are TGCGCCAGCAGCCAAGATAGCGGGCTTGAAGCTTTCTTT.

The rearrangement joins TRBV20-1 to TRBJ1-4, with D possibly TRBD1 on 5 matching bases. V gave up 3 bases and J gave up 5 bases, with 13 bases separating them. The CDR3 consists of 14 residues. CDR1 is DFQATT and CDR2 is SNEGSKA in the germline V gene (reference sequence). The CDR3 region has the DNA TGCAGTGCTAGTTCCGGGACTCTCAATGAAAAACTGTTTTTT. Its protein is CSASSGTLNEKLFF.

This chain joins TRBV3-1 and TRBJ2-2; D remains unclear. This CDR3 comprises 15 residues. The germline V gene has CDR1 LGHDT and CDR2 YNNKEL (reference sequence). The ends were cut back, 5 bases at V and 0 bases at J, with 10 bases in the middle. The CDR3: CASSSAASNTGELFF. The CDR3 coding sequence is TGTGCCAGCAGCTCCGCGGCTTCGAACACCGGGGAGCTGTTTTTT.

The CDR3 DNA reads as TGTGCCAGCGGGGGAACAGGGAGCACTGAAGCTTTCTTT. Residues: CASGGTGSTEAFF. This sequence joins TRBV18 and TRBJ1-1, with D perhaps matching TRBD1 (6 bases). The CDR3 covers 13 residues. CDR1 and CDR2 (germline): KGHSH, LQKENI. V lost 8 bases and J lost 4, with 14 bases in between.

Turning to this clonotype: Mismatch with germline at one junction end may stem from a read error. The chain recombines TRBV5-1 with TRBJ2-1; D call uncertain. CDR1 is SGHRS, CDR2 YFSETQ, per germline. The CDR3 loop spans 11 amino acids. In nucleotides, the CDR3 is TGCGCCAGCAGCTTGGAGAGTCGACGGGTCTTC. This encodes CASSLESRRVF.

This clonotype was detected many times. The chain carries TRBV7-2 and TRBJ2-7, with unresolved D. The germline V gene has CDR1 SGHTA and CDR2 FQGNSA. V lost 1 base and J lost 3, with 10 bases in between. The CDR3 loop spans 14 amino acids. The chain's CDR3 is CASSLGPNSYEQYF. In nucleotides, the CDR3 is TGTGCCAGCAGCTTAGGACCGAACAGCTACGAGCAGTACTTC. The full variable domain, its missing parts supplied by reference TRBV7-2 and TRBJ2-7, is GAGVSQSPSNKVTEKGKDVELRCDPISGHTALYWYRQSLGQGLEFLIYFQGNSAPDKSGLPSDRFSAERTGGSVSTLTIQRTQQEDSAVYLCASSLGPNSYEQYFGPGTRLTVT.

The chain combines TRBV12-3 or TRBV12-4 with TRBJ2-3, with 8 bases matching TRBD1. V was pared by 5 bases and J by 0 bases, with 7 bases of the junction left unmatched. CDR3 length equals 16 residues. Here the CDR3 reads CASSLNTGGSTDTQYF. DNA of the CDR3: TGTGCCAGCAGTCTAAACACAGGGGGGAGCACAGATACGCAGTATTTT.

The V gene is TRBV19, the J gene TRBJ2-7, with TRBD1 matching 9 bases. Germline-derived CDR1 and CDR2 are LNHDA and SQIVND (reference sequence). V gave up 6 bases and J gave up 6 bases; unmatched junction bases: 9. This CDR3 contains 14 residues. Written as DNA, the CDR3 is TGTGCCAGTAGCCCTCGGGGGACAGGGATCGAGCAGTACTTC. This gives the protein CASSPRGTGIEQYF.

This clonotype showed up just a few times. This chain uses TRBV3-1 with TRBJ2-6, with D perhaps matching TRBD2 (6 bases). Trimming cost V 3 bases and J 3 bases, with 12 bases left between them. This CDR3 contains 16 residues. Germline lookup yields CDR1 LGHDT and CDR2 YNNKEL (reference sequence). The CDR3 region is CASSHSRLVGANVLTF. CDR3 bases: TGTGCCAGCAGCCATTCGAGACTAGTTGGGGCCAACGTCCTGACTTTC.

This clonotype has ten or more counts. The chain uses TRBV18 and TRBJ1-5, with D possibly matching TRBD1 (5 bases). This CDR3 region has 13 residues. CDR1 and CDR2 (germline): KGHSH, LQKENI. Trimming shortened V by 6 bases and J by 3 bases, and 9 bases separated the two germline ends. The CDR3 region is CASSPGHNQPQHF. Written as DNA, the CDR3 is TGTGCCAGCTCCCCGGGGCACAATCAGCCCCAGCATTTT.

This clonotype was seen many times. The J gene is TRBJ2-7, the V gene TRBV5-1, with D uncertain. Germline V CDR1 and CDR2: SGHRS, YFSETQ. V lost 1 base, J lost 2 bases, and 10 bases lay in between. The CDR3 sequence is 14 residues long. This CDR3 is CASSLSAGPYEQYF. The CDR3 coding sequence is TGCGCCAGCAGCTTGTCGGCAGGTCCCTACGAGCAGTACTTC. Based on the CDR3 plus reference TRBV5-1 and TRBJ2-7, the full variable domain is KAGVTQTPRYLIKTRGQQVTLSCSPISGHRSVSWYQQTPGQGLQFLFEYFSETQRNKGNFPGRFSGRQFSNSRSEMNVSTLELGDSALYLCASSLSAGPYEQYFGPGTRLTVT.

This clonotype has a handful of counts. The chain joins TRBV5-6 to TRBJ2-2, with TRBD1 as a possible D gene (8 bases). This CDR3 comprises 15 residues. Trimming took 4 bases from V and 4 from J, leaving 14 bases between them. CDR1 and CDR2 (germline): SGHDT, YYEEEE. DNA for the CDR3: TGTGCCAGCAGCCCTAACAGGGGGGGCACCGGGGAGCTGTTTTTT. The encoded protein is CASSPNRGGTGELFF.